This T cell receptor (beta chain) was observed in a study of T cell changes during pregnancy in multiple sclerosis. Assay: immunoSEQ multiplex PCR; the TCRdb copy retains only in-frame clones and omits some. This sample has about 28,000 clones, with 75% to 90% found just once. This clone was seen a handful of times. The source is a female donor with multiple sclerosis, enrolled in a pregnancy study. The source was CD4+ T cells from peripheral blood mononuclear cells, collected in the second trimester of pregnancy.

The chain's CDR3 is CASGPRGPLHF. Here the CDR3 DNA reads TGTGCCAGCGGCCCCCGGGGACCCCTCCACTTT. The chain links TRBV11-2 to TRBJ1-6; D remains unclear. V was clipped by 8 bases and J by 12 bases, with 11 bases between them. The CDR3 length is 11 residues. Germline V gene sequence: CDR1 SGHAT, CDR2 FQNNGV.